These T cell receptor beta chains were read from a single sample in a study of identical twins. TCRdb re-called the 5' RACE reads with MiXCR, one entry per CDR3 protein. The data hold 700,000 or so distinct CDR3 sequences, with around 8.6% observed a single time. The data were also submitted as part of a second study, on yellow fever vaccine responses in identical twins.

The sequenced material came from PBMCs. The receptors were sampled from a woman younger than 30 in good health. Both conserved end residues are part of each CDR3. Fields, in order: J gene, V gene, D gene, clone size, CDR3 DNA, CDR3 protein. A D gene is named only where the DNA matches it firmly. Clone size is stated in some rows and not others, as once, few, many or a class when expanded.

j_call: TRBJ2-7; v_call: TRBV5-1; d_call: -; clone_size: few; cdr3_nt: TGCGCCAGCAGCTTGCGTTTGACAGCCTTAGGGGACGAGCAGTACTTC; cdr3_aa: CASSLRLTALGDEQYF
j_call: TRBJ2-1; v_call: TRBV20-1; d_call: -; clone_size: -; cdr3_nt: TGCAGTGCTAGACTAGCCGTGGAGCAGTTCTTC; cdr3_aa: CSARLAVEQFF
j_call: TRBJ2-1; v_call: TRBV7-3; d_call: TRBD1; clone_size: few; cdr3_nt: TGTGCCAGCAGTAAACAACAGGGGAGCTCCTACAATGAGCAGTTCTTC; cdr3_aa: CASSKQQGSSYNEQFF
j_call: TRBJ2-1; v_call: TRBV5-1; d_call: TRBD2; clone_size: -; cdr3_nt: TGCGCCAGCAGCTTGGCTGGTGGTCCCGGGACTAGCGGGATGATATCGTACAATGAGCAGTTCTTC; cdr3_aa: CASSLAGGPGTSGMISYNEQFF
j_call: TRBJ2-1; v_call: TRBV7-2; d_call: TRBD2; clone_size: -; cdr3_nt: TGTGCCAGCAGCCCCGACTCCAGCGGGAGAGGTAATGAGCAGTTCTTC; cdr3_aa: CASSPDSSGRGNEQFF
j_call: TRBJ2-1; v_call: TRBV21-1; d_call: -; clone_size: few; cdr3_nt: TGTGCCAGCAGCATCCTCAGGGGTACCTCCTACAATGAGCAGTTCTTC; cdr3_aa: CASSILRGTSYNEQFF
j_call: TRBJ2-5; v_call: TRBV6-2/TRBV6-3; d_call: -; clone_size: many; cdr3_nt: TGTGCCAGCTCTCTCCGGGACCCACAAGAGACCCAGTACTTC; cdr3_aa: CASSLRDPQETQYF
j_call: TRBJ1-2; v_call: TRBV7-9; d_call: -; clone_size: -; cdr3_nt: TGTGCCAGCAGCAAAACCGGAATGGGGGATGGCTACACCTTC; cdr3_aa: CASSKTGMGDGYTF
j_call: TRBJ2-2; v_call: TRBV12-3/TRBV12-4; d_call: TRBD2; clone_size: many; cdr3_nt: TGTGCCAGCAGGGATCTAGCGGGGGTTGCGAACACCGGGGAGCTGTTTTTT; cdr3_aa: CASRDLAGVANTGELFF
j_call: TRBJ2-1; v_call: TRBV6-5; d_call: -; clone_size: many; cdr3_nt: TGTGCCAGCAGTTACAGCAATGAGCAGTTCTTC; cdr3_aa: CASSYSNEQFF
j_call: TRBJ1-3; v_call: TRBV3-1; d_call: -; clone_size: few; cdr3_nt: TGTGCCAGCAGCCAAGAGGGGGACGGTGGAAACACCATATATTTT; cdr3_aa: CASSQEGDGGNTIYF
j_call: TRBJ2-1; v_call: TRBV6-1; d_call: TRBD2; clone_size: few; cdr3_nt: TGTGCCAGCAGGACTAGCGGGGAGTACAATGAGCAGTTCTTC; cdr3_aa: CASRTSGEYNEQFF
j_call: TRBJ2-3; v_call: TRBV7-9; d_call: TRBD2; clone_size: few; cdr3_nt: TGTGCCAGCAGCATGAAGCGGGGGAGTGGTATTACAGATACGCAGTATTTT; cdr3_aa: CASSMKRGSGITDTQYF
j_call: TRBJ2-3; v_call: TRBV20-1; d_call: -; clone_size: few; cdr3_nt: TGCAGTGAAGTTGGGGGGCAAAATACGCAGTATTTT; cdr3_aa: CSEVGGQNTQYF
j_call: TRBJ2-7; v_call: TRBV2; d_call: TRBD1; clone_size: -; cdr3_nt: TGTGCCAGCAGTGATTCACAGGGGGTTGGCGAGCAGTACTTC; cdr3_aa: CASSDSQGVGEQYF